The 19 T cell receptor beta chains given below trace back to one sample, sequenced in a study of blood T cell repertoires in COVID-19. The repertoire was sequenced with immunoSEQ multiplex PCR; TCRdb's copy has only in-frame clones and lacks some. The sample records roughly 120,000 clones, more than 75% being singletons. Sample: peripheral blood. These receptors were collected from a man aged 55 to 69 with acute or convalescent COVID-19.

This rearrangement joins TRBV5-4 to TRBJ2-5; a weak D match, TRBD2 (6 bases). This CDR3 comprises 16 residues. The V gene's germline CDR1 is SGHNT and CDR2 YYREEE (reference sequence). Trimming cost V 3 bases and J 4 bases, with 19 bases left between them. This CDR3 is CASSSPSEGPGETQYF. The CDR3 nucleotides read TGTGCCAGCAGCTCGCCATCGGAGGGGCCGGGAGAGACCCAGTACTTC.

As DNA, the CDR3 is TGTGCCAGCAGTGACGACGGGGTCCCGGGCTATGGCTACACCTTC. This translates into CASSDDGVPGYGYTF. The chain has TRBV2 and TRBJ1-2; D unclear. This CDR3 is 15 amino acids long. CDR1 and CDR2 from the germline V gene are SNHLY and FYNNEI. The germline V and J ends were trimmed by 3 bases and 4 bases, with 15 bases remaining between them.

The chain couples TRBV7-8 to TRBJ1-3; D is unclear. Deletions cut 3 bases from V and 0 bases from J, with 3 bases between. This CDR3 comprises 13 residues. CDR1 and CDR2 (germline): SGHVS, FQNEAQ. In nucleotides, the CDR3 is TGTGCCAGCAGCTTGAGCTCTGGAAACACCATATATTTT. It codes for CASSLSSGNTIYF.

As concerns this clone: At one end, the junction sequence differs from germline, possibly due to a read error. This chain uses TRBV28 with TRBJ1-6; D gene ambiguous. Germline CDR1 is MDHEN and CDR2 is SYDVKM. There are 14 residues in the CDR3. The DNA for the CDR3 is TGTGCCAACAGTTTAACAGTCTATAATTCACCCCTCCACTTT. It specifies CANSLTVYNSPLHF.

The chain joins TRBV7-6 to TRBJ2-5, with 10 nucleotides matching TRBD1. The CDR3 has 15 residues. V lost 3 bases, J lost 0 bases, and 1 base stayed unmatched. The germline CDR1 and CDR2 sequences are SGHVS and FNYEAQ. CDR3: CASSFGTGDQETQYF. CDR3 nucleotide sequence: TGTGCCAGCAGCTTCGGGACAGGGGACCAAGAGACCCAGTACTTC.

This clone was picked up a small number of times. The chain employs TRBV5-8 and TRBJ2-1; 7 bases are a match to TRBD2. After removal of 4 bases from V and 3 bases from J, the junction contained 13 bases not matched to a gene. The CDR3 sequence is 17 residues long. Per germline, CDR1 SGHTS and CDR2 YDEGEE. CDR3 in amino acids: CASSQARRAGVYNEQFF. The CDR3 bases are TGTGCCAGCAGCCAGGCACGAAGGGCGGGAGTCTACAATGAGCAGTTCTTC.

The V call is TRBV6-4, the J call TRBJ1-1, with a possible D match to TRBD1 (6 bases). V was cut by 6 bases and J by 1 base, with 15 bases left in between. The germline CDR1 and CDR2 sequences are MRHNA and SNTAGT. This CDR3 is built from 15 residues. The CDR3 loop is CASSADRLGNTEAFF. The CDR3 DNA is TGTGCCAGCAGCGCCGACAGGTTAGGGAACACTGAAGCTTTCTTT.

The CDR3, as DNA: TGTGCCAGCAGCCCCCCGGCGCGGTCCGCCCTCGAGCAGTACTTC. Translating gives CASSPPARSALEQYF. The rearrangement links TRBV7-8 to TRBJ2-7; D not resolved. V lost 5 bases to trimming and J lost 6 bases, with 20 bases between them. Germline V gives CDR1 SGHVS, CDR2 FQNEAQ. This CDR3 has 15 residues.

The chain recombines TRBV27 with TRBJ2-2; 8 bases are shared with TRBD2. Unmatched junction bases numbered 6, after V lost 0 bases and J lost 0 bases. This CDR3 comprises 18 residues. CDR1 MNHEY and CDR2 SMNVEV come from the germline V gene (reference sequence). CDR3 sequence (DNA): TGTGCCAGCAGTTTATCGTCGGTAGCGGGGACGAACACCGGGGAGCTGTTTTTT. As protein: CASSLSSVAGTNTGELFF.

The chain has TRBV28 and TRBJ2-6, with D tentatively TRBD2 (7 bases). The CDR3 is made up of 16 amino acids. Trimming removed 8 bases at V and 0 bases at J, with 14 bases between. Germline CDR1 and CDR2: MDHEN and SYDVKM. The CDR3 here is CASRGEGGSGANVLTF. The DNA for the CDR3 is TGTGCCAGCCGAGGGGAGGGGGGCTCTGGGGCCAACGTCCTGACTTTC.

The gene calls are TRBV7-6 and TRBJ2-1; TRBD2 matches 14 bases. Germline-derived CDR1 and CDR2 are SGHVS and FNYEAQ. V gave up 5 bases and J gave up 5 bases; unmatched junction bases: 5. The CDR3 runs to 16 residues. The chain's CDR3 is CASSLGTSGSDNEQFF. In DNA form, the CDR3 reads TGTGCCAGCAGCCTCGGGACTAGCGGGAGTGACAATGAGCAGTTCTTC.

The chain employs TRBV30 and TRBJ2-7; 11 nucleotides agree with TRBD2. Germline trimming cut 6 bases from V and 2 bases from J; bases unmatched to any gene: 3. Germline V lookup: CDR1 GTSNPN, CDR2 SVGIG (reference sequence). There are 13 residues in the CDR3. The CDR3 spells CACQTSGTYEQYF. The DNA for the CDR3 is TGTGCCTGTCAGACTAGCGGGACCTACGAGCAGTACTTC.

As DNA, the CDR3 is TGTGCCAGCAGCCAGCACACAGGGGATCCCGCCTGCTGCTATGGCTACACCTTC. Protein: CASSQHTGDPACCYGYTF. V is TRBV3-1 (or the pseudogene TRBV3-2) and J is TRBJ1-2; 7 nucleotides match TRBD1. Germline CDR1 and CDR2: LGHDT and YNNKEL (reference sequence). J was trimmed by 4 bases and V by 3 bases; bases with no gene match: 17. This CDR3 comprises 18 residues.

The rearrangement uses TRBV2 and TRBJ1-3; 8 bases fit TRBD1. The junction had 11 bases not matched to a gene; V was cut back by 8 bases and J by 2 bases. Germline-derived CDR1 and CDR2 are SNHLY and FYNNEI. This CDR3 region has 16 residues. The CDR3 nucleotides read TGTGCCAGCGGTGGACAGGGTACAAGACCTGGAAACACCATATATTTT. As protein: CASGGQGTRPGNTIYF.

This clone was counted a single time. This chain links TRBV11-2 with TRBJ1-4; TRBD1 might be the D (6 bases). The germline V gene encodes CDR1 SGHAT and CDR2 FQNNGV. CDR3 length: 15 residues. V dropped 7 bases and J dropped 6 bases, with 18 bases sitting between them. The CDR3 loop is CASTPGQRRDEKLFF. As DNA, the CDR3 is TGTGCCAGCACCCCCGGACAGAGAAGGGATGAAAAACTGTTTTTT.

This chain uses TRBV19 with TRBJ1-3; 10 bases agree with TRBD1. Germline CDR1 LNHDA, CDR2 SQIVND (reference sequence). Trimming at V came to 5 bases and at J to 3 bases, leaving 4 bases not matched to a gene. The CDR3 extends over 15 amino acids. The CDR3 DNA follows: TGTGCCAGTAGTCCCCGGACAGGGGGTGGAAACACCATATATTTT. Protein product: CASSPRTGGGNTIYF.

The chain uses TRBV4-3 and TRBJ1-4; 8 nucleotides align to TRBD1. Germline loops: CDR1 LGHNA, CDR2 YSLEER. The CDR3 contains 15 residues. The junction had 5 bases not matched to a gene; V was cut back by 0 bases and J by 8 bases. Here the CDR3 DNA reads TGCGCCAGCAGCCAAGATGACAGGGGAGGAGAAAAACTGTTTTTT. Its translation: CASSQDDRGGEKLFF.

In this sample, this clone turned up a few times. The chain recombines TRBV5-1 with TRBJ1-4; 11 nucleotides agree with TRBD1. V shed 0 bases, J shed 8 bases, and the junction held 9 bases outside the gene matches. Germline V gives CDR1 SGHRS, CDR2 YFSETQ. The CDR3 spans 17 residues. CDR3 residues: CASSLAGLGDRGEKLFF. The CDR3 DNA sequence: TGCGCCAGCAGCTTGGCCGGTCTAGGGGACAGGGGGGAAAAACTGTTTTTT.

CDR3 DNA: TGTGCCAGCAGTGAATACGGAGGGAAAGGTTCACCCCTCCACTTT. This gives the protein CASSEYGGKGSPLHF. V is TRBV25-1 and J is TRBJ1-6; unclear D gene. CDR1 is MGHDK and CDR2 is SYGVNS in the germline V gene. This CDR3 is built from 15 residues. V lost 0 bases and J 9 bases, leaving 12 bases between the germline ends.